Listed below are T cell receptor beta chains from one sample, sequenced in a study of shared clonotypes between healthy human individuals. Repertoires were generated with immunoSEQ multiplex PCR, while TCRdb's copy carries only in-frame clones and drops some. The data contain fewer than 2.5 million clones, 93% of them singletons. The sequenced sample was naive CD4+ T cells from PBMCs. The receptors were sampled from a man aged 18 to 30 in good health. Some clones in this sample may be carry-over from other donors' samples. Both conserved end residues are part of each CDR3. D genes are given only for firm matches. The size entry is marked missing in some rows and otherwise reads once, few, many or a size class.

D gene	V gene	J gene	clone size	CDR3 protein	CDR3 DNA
NA	TRBV28	TRBJ2-7	NA	CASSYREMGYEQYF	TGTGCCAGCAGCTACAGGGAGATGGGCTACGAGCAGTACTTC
NA	TRBV19	TRBJ2-3	NA	CASSMGGLGGTQYF	TGTGCCAGTAGTATGGGAGGACTCGGAGGTACGCAGTATTTT
NA	TRBV6-6	TRBJ1-5	NA	CASSLNLGRGNQPQHF	TGTGCCAGCAGCCTTAATCTGGGCAGGGGCAATCAGCCCCAGCATTTT
NA	TRBV19	TRBJ2-3	NA	CASSRPGFDADTQYF	TGTGCCAGTAGCCGACCGGGATTTGATGCAGATACGCAGTATTTT
NA	TRBV19	TRBJ1-5	NA	CASTRDRNQPQHF	TGTGCCAGTACCCGGGACCGCAATCAGCCCCAGCATTTT
TRBD1	TRBV28	TRBJ1-2	once	CASSDPRQGSYGYTF	TGTGCCAGCAGCGACCCGCGACAGGGTAGCTATGGCTACACCTTC
TRBD1	TRBV29-1	TRBJ1-1	NA	CSVDPGGTEAFF	TGCAGCGTCGACCCAGGGGGCACTGAAGCTTTCTTT
NA	TRBV10-3	TRBJ2-1	NA	CAISESGKLNEQFF	TGTGCCATCAGTGAGTCCGGGAAACTCAATGAGCAGTTCTTC
TRBD1	TRBV11-2	TRBJ1-2	NA	CASSLDPQTGSLYGYTF	TGTGCCAGCAGCTTAGACCCCCAGACAGGGTCCCTCTATGGCTACACCTTC
TRBD1	TRBV7-8	TRBJ1-4	NA	CASSAGTGGWEKLFF	TGTGCCAGCAGCGCGGGGACAGGGGGTTGGGAAAAACTGTTTTTT
NA	TRBV6-1	TRBJ2-2	NA	CASSVTGTGELFF	TGTGCCAGCAGTGTAACAGGCACCGGGGAGCTGTTTTTT
NA	TRBV7-3	TRBJ2-5	NA	CASSLSGRSETQYF	TGTGCCAGCAGCCTCTCAGGGCGGTCAGAGACCCAGTACTTC
NA	TRBV7-9	TRBJ2-5	NA	CASSAPQGGETQYF	TGTGCCAGCAGCGCGCCCCAGGGGGGAGAGACCCAGTACTTC
NA	TRBV7-8	TRBJ1-1	NA	CASSRFRLGRVNTEAFF	TGTGCCAGCAGCCGATTTAGGCTGGGCAGGGTGAACACTGAAGCTTTCTTT
NA	TRBV28	TRBJ1-1	NA	CASRVEGMGPNTEAFF	TGTGCCAGCAGGGTTGAGGGGATGGGCCCGAACACTGAAGCTTTCTTT
TRBD1	TRBV9	TRBJ1-2	once	CASSGYGQGPFYGYTF	TGTGCCAGCAGCGGATATGGACAGGGGCCTTTCTATGGCTACACCTTC
NA	TRBV30	TRBJ2-3	NA	CAWSRRDTQYF	TGTGCCTGGAGTAGGAGGGATACGCAGTATTTT
TRBD2	TRBV28	TRBJ2-7	NA	CASSSGGLAGTYEQYF	TGTGCCAGCAGTTCAGGGGGACTAGCGGGAACCTACGAGCAGTACTTC
TRBD1	TRBV5-1	TRBJ1-5	NA	CASSFTGGGQPQHF	TGCGCCAGCAGCTTTACAGGGGGCGGACAGCCCCAGCATTTT
NA	TRBV7-6	TRBJ1-3	NA	CASSFGQPNSGNTIYF	TGTGCCAGCAGCTTCGGACAGCCCAACTCTGGAAACACCATATATTTT
TRBD1	TRBV11-3	TRBJ2-7	NA	CASSSRQGTPREQYF	TGTGCCAGCAGCTCGCGACAGGGGACCCCTAGGGAGCAGTACTTC
NA	TRBV28	TRBJ2-1	NA	CASSNPTGNEQFF	TGTGCCAGCAGTAACCCGACAGGTAATGAGCAGTTCTTC
TRBD1	TRBV28	TRBJ1-2	NA	CASSRTGTFYGYTF	TGTGCCAGCAGTAGGACAGGGACCTTCTATGGCTACACCTTC
NA	TRBV11-3	TRBJ1-1	NA	CASSLGRFGGEAFF	TGTGCCAGCAGCTTAGGACGTTTCGGCGGTGAAGCTTTCTTT
TRBD1	TRBV9	TRBJ2-7	NA	CASSLSGQGYEQYF	TGTGCCAGCAGCTTATCTGGACAGGGCTACGAGCAGTACTTC
NA	TRBV5-4	TRBJ1-4	NA	CASSGTMGEKLFF	TGTGCCAGCAGCGGGACCATGGGTGAAAAACTGTTTTTT
NA	TRBV15	TRBJ2-2	NA	CATSRDGDTGELFF	TGTGCCACCAGCAGAGATGGGGACACCGGGGAGCTGTTTTTT
TRBD2	TRBV5-4	TRBJ2-3	NA	CASSLGFGTRSTDTQYF	TGTGCCAGCAGCTTGGGATTCGGGACTAGGTCGACAGATACGCAGTATTTT
NA	TRBV7-6	TRBJ1-5	NA	CASSFSTGWGIKGQPQHF	TGTGCCAGCAGCTTTTCCACAGGGTGGGGTATTAAGGGTCAGCCCCAGCATTTT
TRBD2	TRBV19	TRBJ2-1	NA	CASRLLAGGPRYNEQFF	TGTGCCAGTAGACTGCTAGCGGGAGGGCCGCGGTACAATGAGCAGTTCTTC
NA	TRBV5-1	TRBJ2-2	NA	CASSITDTGELFF	TGCGCCAGCAGCATCACGGATACCGGGGAGCTGTTTTTT
TRBD1	TRBV28	TRBJ1-5	once	CASSWTGWNQPQHF	TGTGCCAGCAGCTGGACAGGGTGGAATCAGCCCCAGCATTTT
NA	TRBV28	TRBJ2-5	NA	CASSLTETQYF	TGTGCCAGCAGTTTGACCGAGACCCAGTACTTC
TRBD1	TRBV15	TRBJ1-5	NA	CATSRGGQGGRQPQHF	TGTGCCACCAGCAGAGGGGGACAGGGAGGTAGACAGCCCCAGCATTTT
NA	TRBV29-1	TRBJ2-7	few	CSVGGDLNEQYF	TGCAGCGTTGGGGGGGACCTCAACGAGCAGTACTTC
NA	TRBV2	TRBJ2-3	NA	CASSVGPRQITDTQYF	TGTGCCAGCAGTGTTGGACCGAGACAGATCACAGATACGCAGTATTTT
NA	TRBV5-5	TRBJ1-2	NA	CASSLDVYGYTF	TGTGCCAGCAGCTTGGACGTCTATGGCTACACCTTC
TRBD1	TRBV10-3	TRBJ2-1	NA	CAIRGPFTGAEQFF	TGTGCCATCAGGGGACCCTTCACAGGGGCTGAGCAGTTCTTC
NA	TRBV11-2	TRBJ1-1	NA	CASRTPGGRVTEAFF	TGTGCCAGCAGGACCCCCGGGGGGCGCGTGACTGAAGCTTTCTTT
NA	TRBV19	TRBJ1-1	NA	CASSTKGVNTEAFF	TGTGCCAGTAGTACCAAGGGGGTGAACACTGAAGCTTTCTTT
NA	TRBV5-1	TRBJ2-7	NA	CASSRRSAGSVYEQYF	TGCGCCAGCAGCAGGCGGTCAGCTGGGTCGGTCTACGAGCAGTACTTC
NA	TRBV6-1	TRBJ2-7	NA	CASSEGGYSYEQYF	TGTGCCAGCAGTGAAGGGGGATACTCCTACGAGCAGTACTTC
NA	TRBV5-8	TRBJ2-6	NA	CASSLHLPGANVLTF	TGTGCCAGCAGCTTGCACCTCCCTGGGGCCAACGTCCTGACTTTC
TRBD1	TRBV4-1	TRBJ2-3	NA	CASSPAGTGSDTQYF	TGCGCCAGCAGCCCGGCCGGGACAGGGTCAGATACGCAGTATTTT
NA	TRBV5-1	TRBJ2-1	NA	CASSLGPASSYNEQFF	TGCGCCAGCAGCTTGGGTCCAGCAAGCTCCTACAATGAGCAGTTCTTC
NA	TRBV5-6	TRBJ1-2	NA	CASSLVPGGTFYGYTF	TGTGCCAGCAGCTTGGTACCCGGGGGCACTTTCTATGGCTACACCTTC
NA	TRBV11-2	TRBJ1-4	NA	CASKSGSTNEKLFF	TGTGCCAGCAAGTCAGGATCAACTAATGAAAAACTGTTTTTT
NA	TRBV18	TRBJ2-7	NA	CASSPQGPPYEQYF	TGTGCCAGCTCACCACAGGGCCCCCCCTACGAGCAGTACTTC
NA	TRBV28	TRBJ1-3	NA	CASSSPLIATGNTIYF	TGTGCCAGCAGTTCCCCCCTTATCGCAACTGGAAACACCATATATTTT
NA	TRBV29-1	TRBJ2-5	NA	CSVEDRRRVKTQYF	TGCAGCGTTGAAGACAGAAGGAGGGTGAAGACCCAGTACTTC